The 10 T cell receptor beta chains listed next were all sequenced from one sample in a study of blood T cell repertoires in COVID-19. Sequencing was performed with immunoSEQ multiplex PCR; in TCRdb, only in-frame clones are kept and a portion is missing. The table has about 150,000 clones, approximately 86% seen once; the top ten hold approximately 3.5%. Sequenced material: peripheral blood. Receptor source: a man in his sixties or seventies with acute or convalescent COVID-19.

This sequence joins TRBV9 and TRBJ2-1; 9 nucleotides match TRBD2. From germline, CDR1 is SGDLS and CDR2 YYNGEE. The V and J ends lost 0 bases and 8 bases, in that order; junction bases with no gene match: 9. This CDR3 has 16 residues. The CDR3 sequence: CASSVGRLAGRDEQFF. The CDR3 nucleotides read TGTGCCAGCAGCGTAGGGAGGCTAGCGGGAAGGGATGAGCAGTTCTTC.

This clone was recorded only once. The chain recombines TRBV9 with TRBJ1-2, with 7 bases fitting TRBD1. CDR3 size: 15 residues. CDR1 SGDLS and CDR2 YYNGEE come from the germline V gene. Trimming at V came to 0 bases and at J to 2 bases, leaving 4 bases not matched to a gene. The CDR3 nucleotides are TGTGCCAGCAGCGTAGAGGGCAGGGGGAACTATGGCTACACCTTC. Its translation is CASSVEGRGNYGYTF.

In nucleotides, the CDR3 is TGTGCCAGCAGTTACTCCCTAACCGACTCTGAGCAGTTCTTC. This gives the protein CASSYSLTDSEQFF. This chain connects TRBV6-2 or TRBV6-3 to TRBJ2-1; D ambiguous. Trimming took off 0 bases at V and 9 bases at J, with 12 bases between the two ends. CDR3 length: 14 amino acids. Germline CDR1 is MNHEY and CDR2 is SVGEGT.

This sequence joins TRBV6-4 and TRBJ2-6; possible D gene TRBD2, 6 bases. The germline gives CDR1 MRHNA, CDR2 SNTAGT. Trimming took off 2 bases at V and 2 bases at J, with 16 bases between the two ends. The CDR3 length is 18 residues. This CDR3 reads CASSDRGREVAGANVLTF. The DNA of the CDR3 is TGTGCCAGCAGTGACCGTGGCAGGGAGGTGGCTGGGGCCAACGTCCTGACTTTC.

This chain joins TRBV2 and TRBJ1-5; tentative D call: TRBD1 (6 bases). Germline CDR1 reads SNHLY; CDR2 reads FYNNEI. The CDR3 consists of 17 residues. Trimming pared 4 bases from V and 0 bases from J, leaving 16 bases between. DNA for the CDR3: TGTGCCAGCAGTGGCCAGGGACACCAATATAGCAATCAGCCCCAGCATTTT. Translation gives CASSGQGHQYSNQPQHF. The full variable domain, with the rest looked up from reference TRBV2 and TRBJ1-5, is EPEVTQTPSHQVTQMGQEVILRCVPISNHLYFYWYRQILGQKVEFLVSFYNNEISEKSEIFDDQFSVERPDGSNFTLKIRSTKLEDSAMYFCASSGQGHQYSNQPQHFGDGTRLSIL.

There are a few counts of this clone. The chain carries TRBV28 and TRBJ1-5; a weak D match, TRBD1 (6 bases). In germline, CDR1 is MDHEN, CDR2 SYDVKM. This CDR3 comprises 14 residues. Trimming cost V 6 bases and J 5 bases, with 14 bases left between them. The CDR3 nucleotides read TGTGCCAGCAGGCACGACAGGAACGATCAGCCCCAGCATTTT. It codes for CASRHDRNDQPQHF.

The V call is TRBV4-2, the J call TRBJ2-7; 10 nucleotides line up with TRBD2. CDR1 is LGHNA, CDR2 YNFKEQ, per germline. Trimming removed 3 bases from V and 2 bases from J; junction bases left unmatched: 4. The CDR3 is made up of 15 amino acids. CDR3 in amino acids: CASSQFSGGTYEQYF. Here the CDR3 DNA reads TGTGCCAGCAGCCAGTTTAGCGGGGGGACCTACGAGCAGTACTTC.

This clone was detected a few times. V usage is TRBV19 and J usage is TRBJ2-7, with 7 bases fitting TRBD1. V was clipped by 6 bases and J by 1 base; unmatched bases: 12. The CDR3 is 16 residues long. The germline V gene encodes CDR1 LNHDA and CDR2 SQIVND (reference sequence). The CDR3 coding sequence is TGTGCCAGTAGGGGGACAGACGGGACAGCGTCCTACGAGCAGTACTTC. Protein product: CASRGTDGTASYEQYF.

This chain connects TRBV2 to TRBJ2-2; TRBD2 agrees at 9 bases. The trim removed 7 bases at V and 6 bases at J, leaving 6 bases unmatched. Germline V lookup: CDR1 SNHLY, CDR2 FYNNEI. This CDR3 region has 14 residues. The CDR3 DNA follows: TGTGCCAGCACGGCGGGAGGGCCTCCCGGGGAGCTGTTTTTT. This encodes CASTAGGPPGELFF. Full variable domain (missing parts from reference TRBV2 and TRBJ2-2): EPEVTQTPSHQVTQMGQEVILRCVPISNHLYFYWYRQILGQKVEFLVSFYNNEISEKSEIFDDQFSVERPDGSNFTLKIRSTKLEDSAMYFCASTAGGPPGELFFGEGSRLTVL.

The J gene is TRBJ2-7, the V gene TRBV5-6; TRBD2 matches at 8 bases. J gave up 4 bases and V 2 bases, and 8 bases lay outside the gene matches. In germline, CDR1 is SGHDT, CDR2 YYEEEE. There are 15 residues in the CDR3. The CDR3: CASSFKSGSPYEQYF. The DNA of the CDR3 is TGTGCCAGCAGCTTTAAGAGCGGGAGCCCTTACGAGCAGTACTTC.